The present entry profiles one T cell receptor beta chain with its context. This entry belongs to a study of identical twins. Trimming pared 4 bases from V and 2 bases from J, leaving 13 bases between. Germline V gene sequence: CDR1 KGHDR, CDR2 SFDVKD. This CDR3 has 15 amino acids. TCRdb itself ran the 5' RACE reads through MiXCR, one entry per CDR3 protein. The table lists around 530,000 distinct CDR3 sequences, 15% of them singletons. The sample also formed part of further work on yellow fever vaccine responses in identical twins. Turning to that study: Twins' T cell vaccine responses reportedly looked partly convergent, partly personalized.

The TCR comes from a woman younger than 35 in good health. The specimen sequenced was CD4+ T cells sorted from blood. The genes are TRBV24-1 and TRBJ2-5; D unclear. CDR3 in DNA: TGTGCCACCAGTGACCCGCGTACTACTCAAGAGACCCAGTACTTC. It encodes CATSDPRTTQETQYF.